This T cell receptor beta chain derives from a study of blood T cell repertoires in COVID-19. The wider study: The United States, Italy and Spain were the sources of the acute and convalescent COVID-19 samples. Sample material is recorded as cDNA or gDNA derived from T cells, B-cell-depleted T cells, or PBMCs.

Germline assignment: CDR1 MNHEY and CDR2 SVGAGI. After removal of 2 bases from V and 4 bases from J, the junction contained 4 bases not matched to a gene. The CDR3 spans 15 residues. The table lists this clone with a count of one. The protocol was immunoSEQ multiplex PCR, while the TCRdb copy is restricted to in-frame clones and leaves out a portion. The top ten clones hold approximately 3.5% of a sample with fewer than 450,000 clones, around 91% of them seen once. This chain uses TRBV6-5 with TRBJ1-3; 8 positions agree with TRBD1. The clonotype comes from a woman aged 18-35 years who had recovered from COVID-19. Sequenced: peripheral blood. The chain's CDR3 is CASSYDRGEGNTIYF. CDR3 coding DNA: TGTGCCAGCAGTTACGACAGGGGAGAAGGAAACACCATATATTTT.